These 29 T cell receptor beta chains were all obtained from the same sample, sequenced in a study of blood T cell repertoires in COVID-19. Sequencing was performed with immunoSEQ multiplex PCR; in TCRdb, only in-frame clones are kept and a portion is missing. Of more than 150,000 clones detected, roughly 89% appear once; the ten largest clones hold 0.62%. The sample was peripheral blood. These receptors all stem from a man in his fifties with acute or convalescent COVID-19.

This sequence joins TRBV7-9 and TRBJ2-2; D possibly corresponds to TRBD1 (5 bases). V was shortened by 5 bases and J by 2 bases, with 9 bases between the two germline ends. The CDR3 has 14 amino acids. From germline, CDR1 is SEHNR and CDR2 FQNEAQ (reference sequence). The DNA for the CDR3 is TGTGCCAGCAGCCAGGACACTAACACCGGGGAGCTGTTTTTT. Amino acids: CASSQDTNTGELFF.

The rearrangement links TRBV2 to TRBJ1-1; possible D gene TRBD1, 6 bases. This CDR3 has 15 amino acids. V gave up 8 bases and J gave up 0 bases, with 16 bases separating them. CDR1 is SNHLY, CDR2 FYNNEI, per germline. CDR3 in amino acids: CASRGASFMNTEAFF. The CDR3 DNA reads TGTGCCAGCCGGGGGGCAAGTTTCATGAACACTGAAGCTTTCTTT. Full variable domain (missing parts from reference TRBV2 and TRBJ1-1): EPEVTQTPSHQVTQMGQEVILRCVPISNHLYFYWYRQILGQKVEFLVSFYNNEISEKSEIFDDQFSVERPDGSNFTLKIRSTKLEDSAMYFCASRGASFMNTEAFFGQGTRLTVV.

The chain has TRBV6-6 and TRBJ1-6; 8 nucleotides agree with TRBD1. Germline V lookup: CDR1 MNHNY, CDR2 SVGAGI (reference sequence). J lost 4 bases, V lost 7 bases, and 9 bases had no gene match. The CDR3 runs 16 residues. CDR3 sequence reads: CASTMGQALYNSPLHF. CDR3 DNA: TGTGCCAGCACCATGGGACAGGCGCTATATAATTCACCCCTCCACTTT.

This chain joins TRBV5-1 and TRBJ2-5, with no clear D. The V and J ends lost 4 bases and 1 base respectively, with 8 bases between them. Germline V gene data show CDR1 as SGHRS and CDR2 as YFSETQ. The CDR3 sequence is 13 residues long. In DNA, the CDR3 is TGCGCCAGCAGCGTGAGTGTCCAAGAGACCCAGTACTTC. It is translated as CASSVSVQETQYF. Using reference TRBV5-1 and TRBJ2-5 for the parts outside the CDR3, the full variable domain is KAGVTQTPRYLIKTRGQQVTLSCSPISGHRSVSWYQQTPGQGLQFLFEYFSETQRNKGNFPGRFSGRQFSNSRSEMNVSTLELGDSALYLCASSVSVQETQYFGPGTRLLVL.

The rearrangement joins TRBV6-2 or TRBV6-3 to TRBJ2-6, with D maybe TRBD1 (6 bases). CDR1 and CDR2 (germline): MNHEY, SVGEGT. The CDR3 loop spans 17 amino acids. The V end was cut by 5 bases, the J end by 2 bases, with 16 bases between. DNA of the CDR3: TGTGCCAGCAGTGCGCAGACAGGCACTGCTGGGGCCAACGTCCTGACTTTC. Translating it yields CASSAQTGTAGANVLTF.

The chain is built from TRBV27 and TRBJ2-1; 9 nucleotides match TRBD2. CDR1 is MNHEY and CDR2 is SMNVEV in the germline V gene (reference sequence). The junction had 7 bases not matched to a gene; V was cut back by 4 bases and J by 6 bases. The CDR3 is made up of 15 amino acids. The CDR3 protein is CASSSTSGHGNEQFF. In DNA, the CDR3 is TGTGCCAGCAGTTCCACTAGCGGGCATGGCAATGAGCAGTTCTTC.

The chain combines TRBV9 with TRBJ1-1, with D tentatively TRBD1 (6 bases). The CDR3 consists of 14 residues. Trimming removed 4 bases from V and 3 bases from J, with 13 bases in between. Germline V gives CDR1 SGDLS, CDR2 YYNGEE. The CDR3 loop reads CASSPQGSDTEAFF. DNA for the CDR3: TGTGCCAGCAGCCCACAGGGATCGGACACTGAAGCTTTCTTT. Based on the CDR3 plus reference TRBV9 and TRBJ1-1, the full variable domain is DSGVTQTPKHLITATGQRVTLRCSPRSGDLSVYWYQQSLDQGLQFLIQYYNGEERAKGNILERFSAQQFPDLHSELNLSSLELGDSALYFCASSPQGSDTEAFFGQGTRLTVV.

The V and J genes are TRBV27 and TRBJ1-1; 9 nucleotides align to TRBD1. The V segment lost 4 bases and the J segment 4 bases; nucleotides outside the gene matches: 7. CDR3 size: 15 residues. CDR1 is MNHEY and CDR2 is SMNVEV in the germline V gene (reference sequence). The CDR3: CASSSPGTGITEAFF. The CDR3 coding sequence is TGTGCCAGCAGTTCCCCCGGGACAGGGATCACTGAAGCTTTCTTT.

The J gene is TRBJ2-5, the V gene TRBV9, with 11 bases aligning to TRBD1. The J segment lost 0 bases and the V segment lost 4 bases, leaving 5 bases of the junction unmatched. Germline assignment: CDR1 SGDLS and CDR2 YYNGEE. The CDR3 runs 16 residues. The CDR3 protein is CASSLRDRGDQETQYF. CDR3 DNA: TGTGCCAGCAGCCTCCGGGACAGGGGGGACCAAGAGACCCAGTACTTC.

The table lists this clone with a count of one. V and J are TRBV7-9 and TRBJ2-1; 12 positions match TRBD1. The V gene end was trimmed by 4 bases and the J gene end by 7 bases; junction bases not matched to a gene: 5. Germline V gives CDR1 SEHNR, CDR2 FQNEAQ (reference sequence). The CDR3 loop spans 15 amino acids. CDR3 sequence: CASSSGQGARNEQFF. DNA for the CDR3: TGTGCCAGCAGCTCGGGACAGGGGGCGCGGAATGAGCAGTTCTTC.

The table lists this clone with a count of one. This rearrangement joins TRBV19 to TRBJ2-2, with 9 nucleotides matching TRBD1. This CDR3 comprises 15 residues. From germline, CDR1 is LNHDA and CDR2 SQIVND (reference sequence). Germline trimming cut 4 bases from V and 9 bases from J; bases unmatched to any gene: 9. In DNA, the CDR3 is TGTGCCAGTAGTACACGACTACAGGGGGCGTGGGAGCTGTTTTTT. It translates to CASSTRLQGAWELFF.

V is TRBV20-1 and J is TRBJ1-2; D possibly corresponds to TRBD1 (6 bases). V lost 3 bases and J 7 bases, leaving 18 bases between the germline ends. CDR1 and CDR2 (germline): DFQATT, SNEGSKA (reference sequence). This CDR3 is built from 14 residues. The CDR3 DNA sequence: TGCAGTGCTAGTCAACAGGGAGGGGGTGGTGGCTACACCTTC. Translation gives CSASQQGGGGGYTF.

The CDR3 is CASSPSGFSGRTDTQYF. Here the CDR3 DNA reads TGCGCCAGCAGCCCCTCGGGGTTTAGCGGCCGCACAGATACGCAGTATTTT. The chain carries TRBV4-1 and TRBJ2-3; D perhaps matches TRBD2 (6 bases). The ends were cut back, 4 bases at V and 1 base at J, with 18 bases in the middle. This CDR3 region has 17 residues. In germline, CDR1 is MGHRA, CDR2 YSYEKL.

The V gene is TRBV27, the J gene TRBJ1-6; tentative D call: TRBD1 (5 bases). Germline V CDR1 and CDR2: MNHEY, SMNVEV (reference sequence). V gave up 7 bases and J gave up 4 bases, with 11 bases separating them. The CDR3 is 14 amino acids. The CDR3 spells CASTSGLYNSPLHF. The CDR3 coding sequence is TGTGCCAGCACCTCGGGACTTTATAATTCACCCCTCCACTTT.

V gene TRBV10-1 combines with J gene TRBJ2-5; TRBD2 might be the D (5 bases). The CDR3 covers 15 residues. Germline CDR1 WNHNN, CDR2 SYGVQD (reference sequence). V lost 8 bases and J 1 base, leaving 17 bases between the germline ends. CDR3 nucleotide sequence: TGCGCCAGCCGAGGGCTGGGAGTCCCCCAAGAGACCCAGTACTTC. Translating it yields CASRGLGVPQETQYF.

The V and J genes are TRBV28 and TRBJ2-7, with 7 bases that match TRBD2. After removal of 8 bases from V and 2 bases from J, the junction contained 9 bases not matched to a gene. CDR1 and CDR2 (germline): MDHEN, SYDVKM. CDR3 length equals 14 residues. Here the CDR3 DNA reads TGTGCCAGCCGCGGGGGTACCGCTCCCTACGAGCAGTACTTC. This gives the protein CASRGGTAPYEQYF.

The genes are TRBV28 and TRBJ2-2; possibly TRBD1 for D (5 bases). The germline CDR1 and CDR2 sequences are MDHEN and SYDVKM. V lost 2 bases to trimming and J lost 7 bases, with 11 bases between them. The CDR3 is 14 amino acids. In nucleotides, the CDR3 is TGTGCCAGCAGTTTAAACCAGGGTAGCGGGGAGCTGTTTTTT. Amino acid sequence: CASSLNQGSGELFF.

In DNA, the CDR3 is TGTGCCAGCTCACCACGGTGGGGGGGGGAGCAGTACGTC. It translates to CASSPRWGGEQYV. The chain is built from TRBV18 and TRBJ2-7; 7 nucleotides agree with TRBD2. V lost 1 base and J lost 7; bases outside the gene matches: 4. This CDR3 region has 13 residues. Germline assignment: CDR1 KGHSH and CDR2 LQKENI.

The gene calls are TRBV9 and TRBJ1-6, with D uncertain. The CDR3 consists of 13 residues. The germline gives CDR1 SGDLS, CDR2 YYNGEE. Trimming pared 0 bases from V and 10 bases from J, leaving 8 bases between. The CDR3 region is CASSVDTESPLHF. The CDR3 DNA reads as TGTGCCAGCAGCGTAGACACGGAGTCACCCCTCCACTTT.

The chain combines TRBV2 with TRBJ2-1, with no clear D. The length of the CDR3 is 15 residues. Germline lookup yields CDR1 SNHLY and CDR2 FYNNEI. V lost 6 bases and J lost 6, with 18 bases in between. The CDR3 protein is CASRESALGFNEQFF. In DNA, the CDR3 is TGTGCCAGCAGGGAAAGCGCGCTGGGTTTCAATGAGCAGTTCTTC.

The CDR3: CASNLSGGRETQYF. CDR3 nucleotide sequence: TGTGCCAGCAACCTTAGCGGGGGGAGGGAGACCCAGTACTTC. The chain is built from TRBV6-6 and TRBJ2-5; TRBD2 matches 10 bases. The J segment lost 5 bases and the V segment lost 7 bases, leaving 7 bases of the junction unmatched. The CDR3 covers 14 residues. The V gene's germline CDR1 is MNHNY and CDR2 SVGAGI (reference sequence).

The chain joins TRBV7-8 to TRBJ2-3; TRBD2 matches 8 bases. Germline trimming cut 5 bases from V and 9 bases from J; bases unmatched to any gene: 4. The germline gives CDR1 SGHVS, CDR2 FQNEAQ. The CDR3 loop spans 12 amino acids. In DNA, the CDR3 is TGTGCCAGCAGCGGAAGCGGGGGCACGCAGTATTTT. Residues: CASSGSGGTQYF.

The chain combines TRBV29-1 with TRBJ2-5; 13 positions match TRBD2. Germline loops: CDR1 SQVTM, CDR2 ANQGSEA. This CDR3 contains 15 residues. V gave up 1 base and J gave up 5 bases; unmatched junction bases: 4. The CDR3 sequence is CSVEGTSGGGETQYF. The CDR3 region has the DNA TGCAGCGTTGAAGGGACTAGCGGGGGAGGGGAGACCCAGTACTTC.

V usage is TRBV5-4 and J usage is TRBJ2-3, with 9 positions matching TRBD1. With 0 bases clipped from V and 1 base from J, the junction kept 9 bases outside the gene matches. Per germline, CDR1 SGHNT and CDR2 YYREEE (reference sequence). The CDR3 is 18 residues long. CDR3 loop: CASSLGGLQGAGTDTQYF. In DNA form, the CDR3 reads TGTGCCAGCAGCTTGGGGGGGCTACAGGGGGCCGGCACAGATACGCAGTATTTT.

CDR3 nucleotides: TGTGCCAGCAGTGAACCGGGACTAGCGGGAGGGAACAATGAGCAGTTCTTC. Translated: CASSEPGLAGGNNEQFF. The chain joins TRBV6-1 to TRBJ2-1; 16 nucleotides match TRBD2. The V and J ends lost 2 bases and 5 bases, in that order; junction bases with no gene match: 3. This CDR3 has 17 amino acids. Germline CDR1 reads MNHNS; CDR2 reads SASEGT.

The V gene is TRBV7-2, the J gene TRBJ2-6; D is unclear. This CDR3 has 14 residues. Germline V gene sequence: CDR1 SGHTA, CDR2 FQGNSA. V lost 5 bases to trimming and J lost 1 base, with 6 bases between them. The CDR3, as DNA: TGTGCCAGCAGCCCTACTTCTGGGGCCAACGTCCTGACTTTC. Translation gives CASSPTSGANVLTF.

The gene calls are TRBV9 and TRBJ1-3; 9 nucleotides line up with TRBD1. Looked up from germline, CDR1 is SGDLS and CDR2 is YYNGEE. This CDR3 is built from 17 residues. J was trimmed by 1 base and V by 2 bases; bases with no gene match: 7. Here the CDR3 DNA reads TGTGCCAGCAGCGTTGGGACAGGGCTTTTATCTGGAAACACCATATATTTT. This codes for CASSVGTGLLSGNTIYF.

This CDR3 is CASSLWGGATNEKLFF. As DNA, the CDR3 is TGTGCCAGCAGTTTATGGGGAGGTGCAACTAATGAAAAACTGTTTTTT. The chain employs TRBV28 and TRBJ1-4; no reliable D call. This CDR3 contains 16 residues. V was shortened by 0 bases and J by 0 bases, with 8 bases between the two germline ends. CDR1 and CDR2 from the germline V gene are MDHEN and SYDVKM.

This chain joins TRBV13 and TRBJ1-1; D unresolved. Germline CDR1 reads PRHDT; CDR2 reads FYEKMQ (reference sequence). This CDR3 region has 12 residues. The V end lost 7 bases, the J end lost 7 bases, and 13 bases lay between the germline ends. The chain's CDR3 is CASNHGRGEAFF. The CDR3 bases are TGTGCCAGCAATCACGGGCGGGGTGAAGCTTTCTTT. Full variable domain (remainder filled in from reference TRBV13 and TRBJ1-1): AAGVIQSPRHLIKEKRETATLKCYPIPRHDTVYWYQQGPGQDPQFLISFYEKMQSDKGSIPDRFSAQQFSDYHSELNMSSLELGDSALYFCASNHGRGEAFFGQGTRLTVV.